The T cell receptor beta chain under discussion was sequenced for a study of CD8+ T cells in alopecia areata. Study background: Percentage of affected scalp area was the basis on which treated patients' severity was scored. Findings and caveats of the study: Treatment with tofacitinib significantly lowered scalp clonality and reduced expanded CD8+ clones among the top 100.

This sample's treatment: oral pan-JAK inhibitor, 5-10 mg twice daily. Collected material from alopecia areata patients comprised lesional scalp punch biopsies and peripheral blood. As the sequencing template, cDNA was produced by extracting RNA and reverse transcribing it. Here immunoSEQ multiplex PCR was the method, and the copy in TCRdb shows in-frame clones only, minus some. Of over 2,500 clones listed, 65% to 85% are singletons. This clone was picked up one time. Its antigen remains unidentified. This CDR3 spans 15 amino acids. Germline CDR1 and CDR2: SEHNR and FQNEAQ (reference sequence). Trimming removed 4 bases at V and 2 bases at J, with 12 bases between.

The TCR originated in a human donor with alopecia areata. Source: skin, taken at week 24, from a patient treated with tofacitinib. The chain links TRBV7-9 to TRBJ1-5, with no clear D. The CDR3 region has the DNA TGTGCCAGCAGCTCCCGCGGGATGGGCAATCAGCCCCAGCATTTT. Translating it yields CASSSRGMGNQPQHF.